This note documents a single TCR beta chain sequence. This sample is drawn from a study of blood T cell repertoires in COVID-19. CDR3 length: 16 amino acids. Germline V gene data show CDR1 as SGHAT and CDR2 as FQNNGV. V was clipped by 4 bases and J by 0 bases; unmatched bases: 7. This table comes from immunoSEQ multiplex PCR, and its TCRdb copy is limited to in-frame clones, with some not included. The sample yields 66,000 or so clones, around four fifths seen once. The V call is TRBV11-2, the J call TRBJ2-3; 7 bases align to TRBD2. Material: peripheral blood. The source is a human donor in a cohort sampled during active COVID-19. The CDR3 region is CASSSGAGASTDTQYF. The CDR3 DNA reads TGTGCCAGCAGCTCCGGGGCGGGAGCTAGCACAGATACGCAGTATTTT.